This entry describes one T cell receptor (beta chain). This may be a read error: a much more frequent sequence differs by one nucleotide. The conserved final phenylalanine or tryptophan is absent from the CDR3, which likely points to a read error. Diagnosis used clinical symptoms, serum thyroxine, TRAb, thyroid ultrasound and orbital computed tomography. V lost 4 bases to trimming and J lost 6 bases, with 9 bases between them. The CDR3 spans 12 residues. CDR1 LNHNV and CDR2 YYDKDF come from the germline V gene (reference sequence). The sequenced template was RNA, covering the TCR beta CDR3 region. HTBI primers primed a first-round RT-PCR, and a second-round multiplex PCR followed. TCRdb passed the multiplex PCR reads through MiXCR, listing each CDR3 protein once. Of around 1,200,000 distinct CDR3 sequences listed, less than 45% were seen once; the top ten hold around 10%. These data come from a study of Graves' ophthalmopathy and Graves' hyperthyroidism.

Sequencing was performed on peripheral blood or thyroid tissue (not recorded which). The chain combines TRBV15 with TRBJ1-1; D is unclear. The clonotype originates from an adult man with Graves' hyperthyroidism. CDR3 nucleotides: TGTGCCACCAGCACGTTATGGGCTGAAGCTTTCTCT. Its protein is CATSTLWAEAFS.